A single sample is the source of the 8 T cell receptor beta chains below, sequenced in a study of blood T cell repertoires in COVID-19. The method was immunoSEQ multiplex PCR; TCRdb's version includes in-frame clones alone and lacks a portion of them. The table lists about 160,000 clones, around four fifths of them singletons, with around 2.1% in the top ten. Sequencing was done on a sample of peripheral blood. These receptors were collected from a man aged 65-85 years with acute or convalescent COVID-19.

This rearrangement joins TRBV18 to TRBJ2-7; D perhaps matches TRBD2 (5 bases). V was clipped by 6 bases and J by 7 bases, with 19 bases between them. This CDR3 contains 14 residues. Germline lookup yields CDR1 KGHSH and CDR2 LQKENI. The CDR3 coding sequence is TGTGCCAGCTCTCTTAATGATGACGGACTGGAGCAGTACTTC. Encoded protein: CASSLNDDGLEQYF.

J is TRBJ2-7 and V is TRBV10-2, with TRBD1 identical over 8 bases. Germline CDR1 is WSHSY and CDR2 is SAAADI. CDR3 length: 13 amino acids. V lost 6 bases and J lost 5; bases outside the gene matches: 6. The CDR3 DNA reads TGCGCCAGCAGGGACAGGGAGGTAGACGAGCAGTACTTC. This sequence encodes CASRDREVDEQYF.

The V gene is TRBV24-1, the J gene TRBJ2-7, with D unclear. The germline V gene has CDR1 KGHDR and CDR2 SFDVKD. The CDR3 sequence is 11 residues long. Between the trimmed V and J ends, which lost 9 bases and 8 bases, there was a span of 13 bases. The CDR3 nucleotides are TGTGCCACCCCGTGGCTGGTTAAGCAGTACTTC. Protein: CATPWLVKQYF.

The chain has TRBV9 and TRBJ2-5; D remains unclear. Germline assignment: CDR1 SGDLS and CDR2 YYNGEE. CDR3 length: 16 amino acids. V lost 3 bases to trimming and J lost 2 bases, with 17 bases between them. DNA for the CDR3: TGTGCCAGCAGCGCACAGACATCCTCGCTGCAAGAGACCCAGTACTTC. It codes for CASSAQTSSLQETQYF.

This clone was seen a single time. V usage is TRBV19 and J usage is TRBJ1-1; perhaps TRBD1 as D (6 bases). CDR3 length: 16 amino acids. Trimming shortened V by 8 bases and J by 1 base, and 20 bases separated the two germline ends. CDR1 is LNHDA and CDR2 is SQIVND in the germline V gene (reference sequence). The DNA for the CDR3 is TGTGCCAGTCAGGACAGCGGTAGGCGATGGAACACTGAAGCTTTCTTT. Its translation is CASQDSGRRWNTEAFF.

The chain recombines TRBV14 with TRBJ1-4, with D possibly being TRBD1 (5 bases). There are 18 residues in the CDR3. In germline, CDR1 is SGHDN, CDR2 FVKESK. Trimming pared 3 bases from V and 7 bases from J, leaving 24 bases between. The CDR3 region has the DNA TGTGCCAGCAGCCACCCCCGGCACCAAACAGGCATCAGTGAAAAACTGTTTTTT. Its protein is CASSHPRHQTGISEKLFF.

The chain recombines TRBV7-8 with TRBJ1-2; 8 bases are shared with TRBD1. Germline V CDR1 and CDR2: SGHVS, FQNEAQ. This CDR3 has 14 residues. The V gene end was trimmed by 6 bases and the J gene end by 2 bases; junction bases not matched to a gene: 5. The chain's CDR3 is CASSVDRVNYGYTF. DNA for the CDR3: TGTGCCAGCAGTGTGGACAGGGTGAACTATGGCTACACCTTC.

V and J are TRBV7-3 and TRBJ2-2; maybe TRBD2 (5 bases). CDR3 size: 13 residues. Trimming removed 6 bases from V and 7 bases from J, with 12 bases in between. Germline assignment: CDR1 SGHTA and CDR2 FQGTGA. CDR3 DNA: TGTGCCAGCAGTCCCCAGGAGGTCGGGGAGCTGTTTTTT. This gives the protein CASSPQEVGELFF.